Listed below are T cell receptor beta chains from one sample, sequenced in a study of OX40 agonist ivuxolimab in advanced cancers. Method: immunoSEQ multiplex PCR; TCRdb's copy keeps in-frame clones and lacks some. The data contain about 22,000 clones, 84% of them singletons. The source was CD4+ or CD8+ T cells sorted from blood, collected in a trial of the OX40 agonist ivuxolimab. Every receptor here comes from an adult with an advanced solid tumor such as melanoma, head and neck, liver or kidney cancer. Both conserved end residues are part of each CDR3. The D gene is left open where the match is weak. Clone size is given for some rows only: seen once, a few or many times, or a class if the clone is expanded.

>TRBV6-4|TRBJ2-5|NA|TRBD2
CARAGFLPTQYF
TGTGCCAGAGCGGGATTCTTGCCGACCCAGTACTTC
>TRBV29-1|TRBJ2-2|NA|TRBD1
CSVEPQGAITGELFF
TGCAGCGTTGAGCCTCAGGGGGCGATCACCGGGGAGCTGTTTTTT
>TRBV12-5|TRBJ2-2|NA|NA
CASGLAGTGKRHSGELFF
TGTGCTAGTGGTTTGGCAGGGACTGGGAAACGCCACTCCGGGGAGCTGTTTTTT
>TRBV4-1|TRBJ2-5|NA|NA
CASSHGTLGETQYF
TGCGCCAGCAGCCACGGGACACTGGGCGAGACCCAGTACTTC
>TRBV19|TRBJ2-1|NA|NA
CASSWAVSSYNEQFF
TGTGCCAGTAGTTGGGCGGTTAGCTCCTACAATGAGCAGTTCTTC
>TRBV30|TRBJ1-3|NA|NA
CAWSPWTGNTIYF
TGTGCCTGGAGTCCCTGGACTGGAAACACCATATATTTT
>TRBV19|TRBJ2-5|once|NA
CAVGPWGETQYF
TGTGCCGTCGGGCCCTGGGGGGAGACCCAGTACTTC
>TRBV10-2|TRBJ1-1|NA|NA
CASSLGSGTEAFF
TGCGCCAGCAGTTTAGGGAGTGGCACTGAAGCTTTCTTT
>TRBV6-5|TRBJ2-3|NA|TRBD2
CASDSGRASDTQYF
TGTGCCAGCGATAGCGGGAGGGCGTCAGATACGCAGTATTTT
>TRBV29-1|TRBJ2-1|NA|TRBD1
CSVAGRGIHNEQFF
TGCAGCGTTGCCGGCAGGGGGATCCACAATGAGCAGTTCTTC
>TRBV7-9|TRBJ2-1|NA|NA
CASSVTGTETYNEQFF
TGTGCCAGCAGCGTAACCGGGACTGAAACCTACAATGAGCAGTTCTTC
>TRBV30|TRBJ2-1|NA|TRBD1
CAWGPGTGGFEQFF
TGTGCCTGGGGGCCCGGGACAGGGGGCTTTGAGCAGTTCTTC
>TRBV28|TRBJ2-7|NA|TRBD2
CASTGTSGTPDSYEQYF
TGTGCCAGCACGGGTACTAGCGGGACGCCGGATTCATACGAGCAGTACTTC
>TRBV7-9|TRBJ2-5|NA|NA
CASSSTKGTRMETQYF
TGTGCCAGCAGCTCAACCAAGGGGACCAGAATGGAGACCCAGTACTTC
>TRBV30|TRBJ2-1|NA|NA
CAWSLLGPGEQFF
TGTGCCTGGAGTCTACTAGGCCCCGGTGAGCAGTTCTTC
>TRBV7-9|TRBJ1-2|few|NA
CASGETGVYGYTF
TGTGCCAGCGGAGAGACGGGGGTCTATGGCTACACCTTC
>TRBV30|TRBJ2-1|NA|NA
CAWSTDSSYNEQFF
TGTGCCTGGAGCACAGATAGCTCCTACAATGAGCAGTTCTTC
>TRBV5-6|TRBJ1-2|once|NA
CASSLGRGERYGYTF
TGTGCCAGCAGCTTGGGAAGAGGGGAACGTTATGGCTACACCTTC
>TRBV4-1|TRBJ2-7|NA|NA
CASSQLPAQGYEQYF
TGCGCCAGCAGCCAACTTCCCGCGCAGGGCTACGAGCAGTACTTC
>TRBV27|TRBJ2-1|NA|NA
CASSLRGIYNEQFF
TGTGCCAGCAGTTTAAGAGGGATCTACAATGAGCAGTTCTTC
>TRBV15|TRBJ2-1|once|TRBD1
CATSGDRGTGNEQFF
TGTGCCACCAGCGGAGACAGGGGAACAGGCAATGAGCAGTTCTTC
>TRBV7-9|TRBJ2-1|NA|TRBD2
CASSPLAGGVLQFF
TGTGCCAGCAGCCCGCTGGCGGGGGGGGTCCTACAGTTCTTC
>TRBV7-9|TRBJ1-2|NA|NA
CASSLPAGDGYTF
TGTGCCAGCAGCTTACCCGCAGGGGATGGCTACACCTTC
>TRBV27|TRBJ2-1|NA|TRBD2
CASSLVSGRDNEQFF
TGTGCCAGCAGTCTGGTCAGCGGGAGGGACAATGAGCAGTTCTTC
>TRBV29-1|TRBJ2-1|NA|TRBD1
CSVDDGTGSGHEQFF
TGCAGCGTTGATGACGGGACAGGGAGTGGGCATGAGCAGTTCTTC
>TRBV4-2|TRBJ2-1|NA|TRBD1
CASSQEDRGNNEQFF
TGTGCCAGCAGCCAAGAGGACAGGGGCAACAATGAGCAGTTCTTC
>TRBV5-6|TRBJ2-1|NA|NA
CASSQGPSPYNEQFF
TGTGCCAGCAGCCAAGGACCGAGCCCCTACAATGAGCAGTTCTTC
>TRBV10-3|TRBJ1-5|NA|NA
CAISESKDQPQHF
TGTGCCATCAGTGAGAGCAAGGATCAGCCCCAGCATTTT
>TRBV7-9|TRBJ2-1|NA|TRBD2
CAIFSGPTSGVYNEQFF
TGTGCCATCTTTAGCGGCCCGACTAGCGGAGTCTACAATGAGCAGTTCTTC
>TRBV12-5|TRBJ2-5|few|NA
CASGLYGVHETQYF
TGTGCTAGTGGTTTGTACGGGGTCCACGAGACCCAGTACTTC
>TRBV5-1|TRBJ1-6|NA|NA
CASSLRQGGSPLHF
TGCGCCAGCAGCTTACGTCAGGGCGGCTCACCCCTCCACTTT